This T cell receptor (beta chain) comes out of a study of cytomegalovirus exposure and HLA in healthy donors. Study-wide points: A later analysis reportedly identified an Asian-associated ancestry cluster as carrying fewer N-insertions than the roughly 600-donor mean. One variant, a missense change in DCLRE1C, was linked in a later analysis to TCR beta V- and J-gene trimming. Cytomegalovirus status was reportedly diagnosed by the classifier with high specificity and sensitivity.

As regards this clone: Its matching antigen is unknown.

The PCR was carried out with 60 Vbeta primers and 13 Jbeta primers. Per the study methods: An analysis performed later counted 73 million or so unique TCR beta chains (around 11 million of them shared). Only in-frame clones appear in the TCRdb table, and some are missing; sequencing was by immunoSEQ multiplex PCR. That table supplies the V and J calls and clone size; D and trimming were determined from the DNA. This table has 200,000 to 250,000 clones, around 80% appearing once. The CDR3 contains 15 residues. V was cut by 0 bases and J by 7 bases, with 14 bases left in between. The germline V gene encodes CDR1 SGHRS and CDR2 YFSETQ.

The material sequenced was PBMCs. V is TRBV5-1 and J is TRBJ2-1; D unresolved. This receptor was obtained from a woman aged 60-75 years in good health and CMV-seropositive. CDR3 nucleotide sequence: TGCGCCAGCAGCTTGGGAACATTCGATTATAATGAGCAGTTCTTC. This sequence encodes CASSLGTFDYNEQFF.